These 7 T cell receptor beta chains were sequenced from one sample in a study of graft-versus-host responses after intestinal transplantation. The repertoire was sequenced with immunoSEQ multiplex PCR; TCRdb's copy has only in-frame clones and lacks some. The sample records about 16,000 clones, approximately 88% being singletons. The sequenced sample was PBMCs, obtained approximately 3.5 months after intestinal transplant. These TCRs come from a human patient who received an intestinal transplant, so some T cells may come from the graft donor.

This clone was recorded a few times. The J gene is TRBJ2-5, the V gene TRBV11-2, with a weak D call TRBD1 (5 bases). V shed 5 bases and J shed 9 bases, with 22 bases lying between them. CDR3 size: 15 residues. Germline CDR1 and CDR2: SGHAT and FQNNGV. CDR3 coding DNA: TGTGCCAGCAGCCTCCCCAAGGGGCAGGTAGGAGCCCAGTACTTC. Residues: CASSLPKGQVGAQYF.

The table lists this clone with a count of one. The V and J genes are TRBV30 and TRBJ2-5; D is perhaps TRBD1 (6 bases). V was clipped by 2 bases and J by 5 bases, with 12 bases between them. Germline CDR1 reads GTSNPN; CDR2 reads SVGIG (reference sequence). The CDR3 is 13 amino acids. For the CDR3, the DNA is TGTGCCTGGAGTCGGAACAGGGAGGAGACCCAGTACTTC. It codes for CAWSRNREETQYF. The whole variable domain, remainder taken from reference TRBV30 and TRBJ2-5, is SQTIHQWPATLVQPVGSPLSLECTVEGTSNPNLYWYRQAAGRGLQLLFYSVGIGQISSEVPQNLSASRPQDRQFILSSKKLLLSDSGFYLCAWSRNREETQYFGPGTRLLVL.

This chain joins TRBV29-1 and TRBJ2-7; perhaps TRBD1 as D (5 bases). Germline V lookup: CDR1 SQVTM, CDR2 ANQGSEA. The CDR3 consists of 11 residues. V lost 5 bases, J lost 4 bases, and 9 bases lay in between. Written as DNA, the CDR3 is TGCAGCGTTTTAGGGGTATACGAGCAGTACTTC. Translation: CSVLGVYEQYF.

As concerns this clone: The same CDR3 can be traced to other DNA sequences in this sample. This sequence joins TRBV5-1 and TRBJ1-3; D not resolved. The CDR3 is 14 amino acids. Trimming left V 0 bases short and J 0 bases short, with 4 bases between. Germline values: CDR1 SGHRS, CDR2 YFSETQ. CDR3 sequence (DNA): TGCGCCAGCAGCTTGGACAGCTCTGGAAACACCATATATTTT. This sequence encodes CASSLDSSGNTIYF.

This clone was seen just once. The J gene is TRBJ1-1, the V gene TRBV6-6; the D is unclear. Germline assignment: CDR1 MNHNY and CDR2 SVGAGI (reference sequence). The CDR3 sequence is 13 residues long. Trimming took 9 bases from V and 2 from J, leaving 13 bases between them. The CDR3 spells CASITPINTEAFF. CDR3 bases: TGTGCCAGTATAACCCCCATTAACACTGAAGCTTTCTTT.

V and J are TRBV7-9 and TRBJ1-1; possibly TRBD1 for D (5 bases). The CDR3 has 12 amino acids. V lost 2 bases and J 7 bases, leaving 8 bases between the germline ends. Germline CDR1 and CDR2: SEHNR and FQNEAQ (reference sequence). The CDR3 protein is CASSLKGVEAFF. In DNA form, the CDR3 reads TGTGCCAGCAGCTTAAAAGGGGTTGAAGCTTTCTTT.

This clone was seen a few times. This sequence joins TRBV27 and TRBJ2-7; 9 bases fit TRBD2. Trimming took 8 bases from V and 5 from J; bases not matched to a gene: 22. The length of the CDR3 is 18 residues. Germline CDR1 MNHEY, CDR2 SMNVEV (reference sequence). The CDR3 is CASGRTNVGTSSLHEQYF. Written as DNA, the CDR3 is TGTGCCAGCGGACGGACGAACGTAGGGACTAGCAGCCTCCACGAGCAGTACTTC.